A selection of T cell receptor beta chains follows, all from one sample in a study of early T cells in non-severe SARS-CoV-2 infection. TCRdb called the 5' RACE reads again in MiXCR, with one record for every CDR3 protein. Of about 60,000 distinct CDR3 sequences in the sample, about 9.1% are singletons; the top ten hold approximately 9%. Sequencing used whole blood. The receptor set was obtained from an adult who was a healthcare worker with PCR-confirmed SARS-CoV-2 infection or an uninfected control (not recorded which). CDR3s include the opening cysteine and the closing phenylalanine or tryptophan. D genes are given only for firm matches. The size entry is marked missing in some rows and otherwise reads once, few, many or a size class.

many,-,TRBJ1-1,TRBV5-1,TGCGCCAGCAGCTTGGCCGATACTGAAGCTTTCTTT,CASSLADTEAFF
-,TRBD2,TRBJ2-7,TRBV4-3,TGCGCCAGCAGCCAAAAATCCCCGGGACTAGCGGGAGGTGGGGAGCAGTACTTC,CASSQKSPGLAGGGEQYF
many,-,TRBJ2-3,TRBV18,TGTGCCAGCTCAATGGATACGCAGTATTTT,CASSMDTQYF
-,-,TRBJ2-1,TRBV6-2/TRBV6-3,TGTGCCAGCAGTTACACCGTCAATGAGCAGTTCTTC,CASSYTVNEQFF
many,-,TRBJ2-1,TRBV7-9,TGTGCCAGCAGCTCGCCGAAGGGGGGTAATGAGCAGTTCTTC,CASSSPKGGNEQFF
many,-,TRBJ2-5,TRBV6-1,TGTGCCAGCAGTGAACGCCTCTCCCGACAAGAGACCCAGTACTTC,CASSERLSRQETQYF
few,-,TRBJ1-1,TRBV18,TGTGCCAGCTCACTGGACTCAGTCACTGAAGCTTTCTTT,CASSLDSVTEAFF
many,TRBD1,TRBJ1-1,TRBV7-6,TGTGCCAGCAGCCTAAACCAGGGGGCAGGTATCACTGAAGCTTTCTTT,CASSLNQGAGITEAFF
many,-,TRBJ2-7,TRBV7-6,TGTGCCAGCAGCCTTGGGGGTGGCTTCGATCCCGAGCAGTACTTC,CASSLGGGFDPEQYF
-,TRBD1,TRBJ1-4,TRBV7-8,TGTGCCAGCAGCTTAGACAGGGGGAATATTAATGAAAAACTGTTTTTT,CASSLDRGNINEKLFF
many,TRBD2,TRBJ2-1,TRBV2,TGTGCCAGCGTTAGGAGGGAGGGCCCAAATGAGCAGTTCTTC,CASVRREGPNEQFF
many,-,TRBJ2-1,TRBV12-3/TRBV12-4,TGTGCCAGCAGTTTAGTATTAGAGTTAGCTGAGCAGTTCTTC,CASSLVLELAEQFF
few,-,TRBJ2-6,TRBV7-9,TGTGCCAGCAGCTTATCGGTTTCCGCGACCGCCGCAACTGGGGCCAACGTCCTGACTTTC,CASSLSVSATAATGANVLTF
few,TRBD1,TRBJ1-5,TRBV18,TGTGCCAGCTCACCACCGAAGGGACAGGGCAATCAGCCCCAGCATTTT,CASSPPKGQGNQPQHF
many,-,TRBJ1-5,TRBV6-2/TRBV6-3,TGTGCCAGCAGCCGCCCTCAGGGGTTCCAGCCCCAGCATTTT,CASSRPQGFQPQHF
many,TRBD2,TRBJ2-7,TRBV20-1,TGCAGTGCTAGCGGGCGGGAGGGAATTCTCGAGCAGTACTTC,CSASGREGILEQYF
-,TRBD1,TRBJ2-2,TRBV5-1,TGCGCCAGCAGCTGGCCCGGACAGGGTCACGACACCGGGGAGCTGTTTTTT,CASSWPGQGHDTGELFF
few,-,TRBJ2-3,TRBV7-2,TGTGCCAGCAGCACCCTGGGGGCAGATACGCAGTATTTT,CASSTLGADTQYF
-,TRBD2,TRBJ2-7,TRBV5-4,TGTGCCAGCAGCTTGGAAGCGGGAGGGCTCGAGCAGTACTTC,CASSLEAGGLEQYF
-,-,TRBJ2-5,TRBV29-1,TGCAGCGTTTCCCTCCAAGAGACCCAGTACTTC,CSVSLQETQYF
many,-,TRBJ2-3,TRBV18,TGTGCCAGCTCAGAGAGCACAGATACGCAGTATTTT,CASSESTDTQYF
many,-,TRBJ1-3,TRBV12-3/TRBV12-4,TGTGCCAGCAGTCCGGCAGCAGACAGCTCTGGAAACACCATATATTTT,CASSPAADSSGNTIYF
few,-,TRBJ1-1,TRBV3-1,TGTGCCAGCAGCCCGACCTCCTTTACTGAAGCTTTCTTT,CASSPTSFTEAFF
many,-,TRBJ1-1,TRBV3-1,TGTGCCAGCAGCGGATCCGGGGGCGGTGAAGCTTTCTTT,CASSGSGGGEAFF
-,TRBD2,TRBJ2-3,TRBV7-7,TGTGCTAGCAGCTTAGCGGGAGAAACAGATACGCAGTATTTT,CASSLAGETDTQYF
few,-,TRBJ2-7,TRBV12-3/TRBV12-4,TGTGCCAGCAGGAGGGACGGAAATAACCCCGAGCAGTACTTC,CASRRDGNNPEQYF
few,TRBD1,TRBJ1-1,TRBV7-9,TGTGCCAGCAGTTTAGACAGGGTTGGCACTGAAGCTTTCTTT,CASSLDRVGTEAFF
-,-,TRBJ2-2,TRBV11-1,TGTGCCAGCAGCCGCGCGACTTTTAACACCGGGGAGCTGTTTTTT,CASSRATFNTGELFF
many,-,TRBJ1-3,TRBV7-6,TGTGCCAGCAGCCAACGGGGTGCGGTGGGGAACACCATATATTTT,CASSQRGAVGNTIYF
many,-,TRBJ2-1,TRBV12-3/TRBV12-4,TGTGCCAGCAGTATCACTAGCCCCCTCAATGAGCAGTTCTTC,CASSITSPLNEQFF
many,-,TRBJ1-3,TRBV7-2,TGTGCCAGCAGCTTAGTCCTATCCACTCGAGGAAACACCATATATTTT,CASSLVLSTRGNTIYF
few,-,TRBJ2-7,TRBV5-1,TGCGCCAGCATGGGAGGACCTGGACCCTACGAGCAGTACTTC,CASMGGPGPYEQYF
-,-,TRBJ2-7,TRBV20-1,TGCAGTGCCCGAAGAACTAGACAAGTCGGCGAGCAGTACTTC,CSARRTRQVGEQYF
few,-,TRBJ2-1,TRBV12-3/TRBV12-4,TGTGCCAGCAGTCTCTTTGGTGCAAAAGACAATGAGCAGTTCTTC,CASSLFGAKDNEQFF
few,TRBD2,TRBJ2-1,TRBV4-2,TGTGCCAGCAGCCAAGCCGTGGGCGGGGGAGATTCCTACAATGAGCAGTTCTTC,CASSQAVGGGDSYNEQFF
few,-,TRBJ2-7,TRBV15,TGTGCCACCAGCAGAGACCGACGGACGAACTCCTACGAGCAGTACTTC,CATSRDRRTNSYEQYF
many,-,TRBJ2-2,TRBV19,TGTGCCAGTAGTGAAGGCTGGGTGACCGGGGAGCTGTTTTTT,CASSEGWVTGELFF
many,-,TRBJ1-5,TRBV12-3/TRBV12-4,TGTGCCACTTCCATGGGGGTGCAGCCCCAGCATTTT,CATSMGVQPQHF
many,-,TRBJ1-1,TRBV11-2,TGTGCCAGCAGCTTAATACGGGGGCCCCCGAGTGCTTTCTTT,CASSLIRGPPSAFF
many,-,TRBJ2-7,TRBV6-6,TGTGCCAGCACCAGACCCGACGGTGAGCGGTACGAGCAGTACTTC,CASTRPDGERYEQYF